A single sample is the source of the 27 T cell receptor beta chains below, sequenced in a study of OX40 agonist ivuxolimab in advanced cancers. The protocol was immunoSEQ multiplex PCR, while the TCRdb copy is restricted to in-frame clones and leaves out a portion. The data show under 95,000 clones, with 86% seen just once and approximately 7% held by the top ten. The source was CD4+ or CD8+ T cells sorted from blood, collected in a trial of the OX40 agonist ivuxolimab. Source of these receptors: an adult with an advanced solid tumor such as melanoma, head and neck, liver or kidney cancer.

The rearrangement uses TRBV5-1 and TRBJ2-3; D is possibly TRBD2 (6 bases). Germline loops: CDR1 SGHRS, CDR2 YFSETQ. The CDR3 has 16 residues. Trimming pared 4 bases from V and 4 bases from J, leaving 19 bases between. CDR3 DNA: TGCGCCAGCAGCCCTGACCCGTGGAGGGGACCAGATACGCAGTATTTT. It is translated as CASSPDPWRGPDTQYF.

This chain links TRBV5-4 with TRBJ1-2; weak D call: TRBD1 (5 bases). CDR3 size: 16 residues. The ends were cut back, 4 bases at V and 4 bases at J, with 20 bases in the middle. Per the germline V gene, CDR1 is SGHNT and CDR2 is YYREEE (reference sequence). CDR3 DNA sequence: TGTGCCAGCAGCGGTGACATCGGGCAGGGAAGCTATGGCTACACCTTC. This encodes CASSGDIGQGSYGYTF.

CDR3 amino acids: CASSSGGSPSYEQYF. The CDR3 nucleotides read TGTGCCAGCAGTTCAGGGGGCTCCCCTTCCTACGAGCAGTACTTC. The V call is TRBV7-6, the J call TRBJ2-7; TRBD1 matches 8 bases. With 6 bases clipped from V and 1 base from J, the junction kept 8 bases outside the gene matches. From germline, CDR1 is SGHVS and CDR2 FNYEAQ. The length of the CDR3 is 15 residues.

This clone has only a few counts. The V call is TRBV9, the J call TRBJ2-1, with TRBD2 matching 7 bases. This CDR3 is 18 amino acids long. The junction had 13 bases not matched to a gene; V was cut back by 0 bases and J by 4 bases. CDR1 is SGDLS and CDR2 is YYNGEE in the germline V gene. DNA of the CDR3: TGTGCCAGCAGCGTAGACCCCATGGGCGGGAGTGTTTACAATGAGCAGTTCTTC. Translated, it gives CASSVDPMGGSVYNEQFF.

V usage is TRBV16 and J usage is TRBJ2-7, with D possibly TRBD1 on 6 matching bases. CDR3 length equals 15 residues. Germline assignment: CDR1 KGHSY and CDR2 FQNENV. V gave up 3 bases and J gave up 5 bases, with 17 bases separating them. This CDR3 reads CASSQRGGGVHEQYF. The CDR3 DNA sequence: TGTGCCAGCAGCCAGAGAGGGGGTGGGGTCCACGAGCAGTACTTC.

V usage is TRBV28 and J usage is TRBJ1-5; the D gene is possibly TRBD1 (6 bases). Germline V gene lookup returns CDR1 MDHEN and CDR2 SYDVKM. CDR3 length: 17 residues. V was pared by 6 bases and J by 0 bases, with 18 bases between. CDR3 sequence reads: CASSHDGQFNSNQPQHF. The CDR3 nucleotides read TGTGCCAGCAGCCACGATGGACAGTTCAATAGCAATCAGCCCCAGCATTTT. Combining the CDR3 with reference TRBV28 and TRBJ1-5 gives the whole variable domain DVKVTQSSRYLVKRTGEKVFLECVQDMDHENMFWYRQDPGLGLRLIYFSYDVKMKEKGDIPEGYSVSREKKERFSLILESASTNQTSMYLCASSHDGQFNSNQPQHFGDGTRLSIL.

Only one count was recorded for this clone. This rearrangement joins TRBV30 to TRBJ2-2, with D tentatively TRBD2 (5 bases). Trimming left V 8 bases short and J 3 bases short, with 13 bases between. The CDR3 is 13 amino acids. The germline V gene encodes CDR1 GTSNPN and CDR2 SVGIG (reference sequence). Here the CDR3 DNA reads TGTGCCGGTGCAGGACTTCACACCGGGGAGCTGTTTTTT. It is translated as CAGAGLHTGELFF.

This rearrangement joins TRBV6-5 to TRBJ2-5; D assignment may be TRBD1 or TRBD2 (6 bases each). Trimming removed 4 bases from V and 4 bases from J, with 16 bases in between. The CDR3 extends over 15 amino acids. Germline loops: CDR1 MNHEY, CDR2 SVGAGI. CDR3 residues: CASSSFGGPLETQYF. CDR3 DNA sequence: TGTGCCAGCAGTTCGTTTGGGGGGCCCTTAGAGACCCAGTACTTC.

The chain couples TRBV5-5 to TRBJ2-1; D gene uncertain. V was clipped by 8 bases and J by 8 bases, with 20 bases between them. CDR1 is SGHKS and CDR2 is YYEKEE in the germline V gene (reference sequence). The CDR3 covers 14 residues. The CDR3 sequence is CASQLRLNSHEQFF. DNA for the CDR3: TGTGCCAGTCAGCTACGGCTAAATTCCCATGAGCAGTTCTTC.

In DNA form, the CDR3 reads TGTGCCAGCAGCTCGACTAGTGGGGTTCGGTACTTC. It codes for CASSSTSGVRYF. This rearrangement joins TRBV7-9 to TRBJ2-5, with D possibly matching TRBD2 (6 bases). CDR1 and CDR2 from the germline V gene are SEHNR and FQNEAQ (reference sequence). The CDR3 is 12 residues long. The germline V and J ends were trimmed by 4 bases and 13 bases, with 16 bases remaining between them.

CDR3 sequence reads: CATSRDRGGGRKETQYF. The CDR3 DNA sequence: TGTGCCACCAGCAGAGATCGCGGGGGTGGGCGGAAAGAGACCCAGTACTTC. This chain joins TRBV15 and TRBJ2-5; TRBD2 aligns across 7 bases. V shed 0 bases and J 3 bases; nucleotides not matched to a gene: 10. The germline CDR1 and CDR2 sequences are LNHNV and YYDKDF (reference sequence). The CDR3 extends over 17 amino acids. The variable domain in full, with the rest retrieved from reference TRBV15 and TRBJ2-5, is DAMVIQNPRYQVTQFGKPVTLSCSQTLNHNVMYWYQQKSSQAPKLLFHYYDKDFNNEADTPDNFQSRRPNTSFCFLDIRSPGLGDTAMYLCATSRDRGGGRKETQYFGPGTRLLVL.

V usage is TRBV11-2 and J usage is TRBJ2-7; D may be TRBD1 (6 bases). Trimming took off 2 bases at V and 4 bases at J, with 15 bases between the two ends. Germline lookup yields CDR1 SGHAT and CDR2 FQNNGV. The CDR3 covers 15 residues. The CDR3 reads CASSLFQGPSYEQYF. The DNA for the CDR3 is TGTGCCAGCAGCTTATTTCAGGGGCCGAGTTACGAGCAGTACTTC.

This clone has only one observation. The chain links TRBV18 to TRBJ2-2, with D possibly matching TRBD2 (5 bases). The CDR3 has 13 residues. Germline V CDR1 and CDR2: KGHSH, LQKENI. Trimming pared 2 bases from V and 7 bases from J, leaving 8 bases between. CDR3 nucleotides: TGTGCCAGCTCACCAGCTAGCTACGGGGAGCTGTTTTTT. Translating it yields CASSPASYGELFF.

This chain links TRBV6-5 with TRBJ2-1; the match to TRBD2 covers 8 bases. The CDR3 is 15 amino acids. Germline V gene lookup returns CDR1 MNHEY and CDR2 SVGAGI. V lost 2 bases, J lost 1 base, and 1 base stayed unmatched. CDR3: CASSYASGSYNEQFF. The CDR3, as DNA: TGTGCCAGCAGTTACGCTAGCGGGTCCTACAATGAGCAGTTCTTC.

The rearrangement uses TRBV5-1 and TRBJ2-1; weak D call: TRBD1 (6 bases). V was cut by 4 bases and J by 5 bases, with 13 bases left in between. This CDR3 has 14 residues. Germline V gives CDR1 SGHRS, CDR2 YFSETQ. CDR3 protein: CASSRSEGDNEQFF. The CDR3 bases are TGCGCCAGCAGCCGGTCCGAGGGGGACAATGAGCAGTTCTTC. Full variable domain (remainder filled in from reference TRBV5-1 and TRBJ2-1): KAGVTQTPRYLIKTRGQQVTLSCSPISGHRSVSWYQQTPGQGLQFLFEYFSETQRNKGNFPGRFSGRQFSNSRSEMNVSTLELGDSALYLCASSRSEGDNEQFFGPGTRLTVL.

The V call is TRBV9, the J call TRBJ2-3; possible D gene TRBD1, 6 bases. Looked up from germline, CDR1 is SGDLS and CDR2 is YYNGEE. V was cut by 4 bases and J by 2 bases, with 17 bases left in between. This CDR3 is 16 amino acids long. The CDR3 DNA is TGTGCCAGCAGCAAAACTGCGGTGGGGGCCACAGATACGCAGTATTTT. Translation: CASSKTAVGATDTQYF. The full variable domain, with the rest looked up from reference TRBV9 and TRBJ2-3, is DSGVTQTPKHLITATGQRVTLRCSPRSGDLSVYWYQQSLDQGLQFLIQYYNGEERAKGNILERFSAQQFPDLHSELNLSSLELGDSALYFCASSKTAVGATDTQYFGPGTRLTVL.

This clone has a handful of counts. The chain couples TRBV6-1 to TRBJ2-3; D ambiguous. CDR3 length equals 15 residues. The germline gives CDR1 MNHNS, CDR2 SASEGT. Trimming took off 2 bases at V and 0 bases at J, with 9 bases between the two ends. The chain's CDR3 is CASSEWAGSTDTQYF. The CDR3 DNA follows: TGTGCCAGCAGTGAATGGGCAGGTAGCACAGATACGCAGTATTTT.

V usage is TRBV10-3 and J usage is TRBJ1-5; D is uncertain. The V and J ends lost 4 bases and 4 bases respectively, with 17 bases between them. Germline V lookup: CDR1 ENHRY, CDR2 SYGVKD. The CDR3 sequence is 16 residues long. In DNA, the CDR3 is TGTGCCATCAGTGGAGGGAACAGTTTGTGGAATCAGCCCCAGCATTTT. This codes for CAISGGNSLWNQPQHF.

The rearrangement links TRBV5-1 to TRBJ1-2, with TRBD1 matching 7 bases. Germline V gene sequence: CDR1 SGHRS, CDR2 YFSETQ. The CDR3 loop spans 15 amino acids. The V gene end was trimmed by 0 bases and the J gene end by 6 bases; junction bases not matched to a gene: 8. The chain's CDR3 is CASSLDDRALDGYTF. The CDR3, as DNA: TGCGCCAGCAGCTTGGACGACAGGGCTTTGGATGGCTACACCTTC.

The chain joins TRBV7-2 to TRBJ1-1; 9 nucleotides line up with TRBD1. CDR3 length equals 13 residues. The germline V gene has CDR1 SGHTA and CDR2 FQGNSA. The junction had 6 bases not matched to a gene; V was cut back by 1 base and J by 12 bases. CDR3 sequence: CASSLEKTGGTFF. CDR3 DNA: TGTGCCAGCAGCTTAGAGAAGACAGGGGGAACTTTCTTT.

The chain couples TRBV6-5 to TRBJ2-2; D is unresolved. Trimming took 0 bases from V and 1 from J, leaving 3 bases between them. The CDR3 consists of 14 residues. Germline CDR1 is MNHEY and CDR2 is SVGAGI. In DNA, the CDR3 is TGTGCCAGCAGTTACTCTAGGAACACCGGGGAGCTGTTTTTT. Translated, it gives CASSYSRNTGELFF.

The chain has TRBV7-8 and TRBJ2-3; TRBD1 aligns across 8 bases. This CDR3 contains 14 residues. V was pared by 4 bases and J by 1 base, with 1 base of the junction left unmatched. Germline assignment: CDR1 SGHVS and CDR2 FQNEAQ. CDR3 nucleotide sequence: TGTGCCAGCAGCTCGGACAGGGGCACAGATACGCAGTATTTT. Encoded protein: CASSSDRGTDTQYF.

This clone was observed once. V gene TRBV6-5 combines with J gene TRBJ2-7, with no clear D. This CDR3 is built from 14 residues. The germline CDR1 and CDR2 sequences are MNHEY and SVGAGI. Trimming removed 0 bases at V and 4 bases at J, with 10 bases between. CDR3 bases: TGTGCCAGCAGTTACTCCGCAGTTCCTTACGAGCAGTACTTC. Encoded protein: CASSYSAVPYEQYF.

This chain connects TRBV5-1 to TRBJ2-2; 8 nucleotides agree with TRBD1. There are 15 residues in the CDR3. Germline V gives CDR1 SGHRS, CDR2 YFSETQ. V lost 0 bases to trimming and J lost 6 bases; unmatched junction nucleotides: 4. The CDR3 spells CASSLGQGKAGELFF. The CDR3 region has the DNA TGCGCCAGCAGCTTGGGACAGGGGAAAGCCGGGGAGCTGTTTTTT.

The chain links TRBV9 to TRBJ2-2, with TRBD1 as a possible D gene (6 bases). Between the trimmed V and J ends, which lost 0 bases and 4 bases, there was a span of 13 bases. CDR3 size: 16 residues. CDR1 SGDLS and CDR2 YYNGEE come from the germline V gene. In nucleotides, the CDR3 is TGTGCCAGCAGCGTAGGGGGAACAGGGACCACCGGGGAGCTGTTTTTT. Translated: CASSVGGTGTTGELFF.

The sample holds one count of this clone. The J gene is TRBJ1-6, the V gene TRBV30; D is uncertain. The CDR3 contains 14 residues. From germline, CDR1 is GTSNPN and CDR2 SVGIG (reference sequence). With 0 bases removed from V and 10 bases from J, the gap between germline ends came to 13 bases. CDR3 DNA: TGTGCCTGGAGTGTACAAAAGGATTTATCACCCCTCCACTTT. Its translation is CAWSVQKDLSPLHF. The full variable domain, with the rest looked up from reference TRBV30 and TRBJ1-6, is SQTIHQWPATLVQPVGSPLSLECTVEGTSNPNLYWYRQAAGRGLQLLFYSVGIGQISSEVPQNLSASRPQDRQFILSSKKLLLSDSGFYLCAWSVQKDLSPLHFGNGTRLTVT.

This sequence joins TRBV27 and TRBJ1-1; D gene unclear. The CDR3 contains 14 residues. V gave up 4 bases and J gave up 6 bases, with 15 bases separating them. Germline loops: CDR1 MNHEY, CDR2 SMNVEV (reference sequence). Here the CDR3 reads CASSSLGVWAEAFF. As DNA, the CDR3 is TGTGCCAGCAGTTCCCTAGGCGTATGGGCTGAAGCTTTCTTT.